Listed below are T cell receptor beta chains from one sample, sequenced in a study of memory CD4+ T cells and cytomegalovirus serostatus. Data came from immunoSEQ multiplex PCR; TCRdb stores just in-frame clones and leaves some out. The profile shows around 88,000 clones, about 80% of them singletons. Sequencing was carried out using memory CD4+ T cells from blood. These receptors were obtained from an adult in good health and CMV-seropositive. The CDR3 runs from the conserved cysteine through the conserved F or W. The D gene is left open where the match is weak. Where a row states a size, it is once, few, many or the class of an expanded clone; other rows omit it.

TGTGCCAGCAGCTCAGGACAGGGGGAGTACAATGAGCAGTTCTTC,CASSSGQGEYNEQFF,few,TRBD1,TRBV7-9,TRBJ2-1
TGTGCCAGTGGGACGCCGGGACAGATGAACACTGAAGCTTTCTTT,CASGTPGQMNTEAFF,few,TRBD1,TRBV19,TRBJ1-1
TGTGCCAGCAGCTGGACTAGCGGGAGGGTTGTAAATGAGCAGTTCTTC,CASSWTSGRVVNEQFF,-,TRBD2,TRBV5-4,TRBJ2-1
TGCGCCAGCAGCTTGGGGCTAGCGGTGAGCTCCTACGAGCAGTACTTC,CASSLGLAVSSYEQYF,-,TRBD2,TRBV5-1,TRBJ2-7
TGTGCCAGCAGTGTCCGGGGTTTGGGAGATACGCAGTATTTT,CASSVRGLGDTQYF,-,-,TRBV25-1,TRBJ2-3
TGTGCCAGCAGTCCCATGACAAGCTCCTACAATGAGCAGTTCTTC,CASSPMTSSYNEQFF,few,-,TRBV6-1,TRBJ2-1
TGTGCCAGCAGTTTAGGGGGACAGGGGTTCACCGGGGAGCTGTTTTTT,CASSLGGQGFTGELFF,-,TRBD1,TRBV27,TRBJ2-2
TGTGCCAGCAGCCCCTCCGTGGGGACCCAGTACTTC,CASSPSVGTQYF,-,-,TRBV7-2,TRBJ2-5
TGTGCCAGTAGTATAGCGGTACAGGGGACCGGAGAGAAGTACTTC,CASSIAVQGTGEKYF,-,TRBD1,TRBV19,TRBJ2-7
TGTGCCAGCAGGAAACCCAGGGGGCGAGGTGGCAATCAGCCCCAGCATTTT,CASRKPRGRGGNQPQHF,-,TRBD1,TRBV28,TRBJ1-5
TGTGCCAGCAGTCGTATGCTCGATTGGGGACAGGGTTTTGCCGGGGAGCTGTTTTTT,CASSRMLDWGQGFAGELFF,few,TRBD1,TRBV27,TRBJ2-2
TGTGCCAGCATCAAGTGGCAGAGTAACAATCAGCCCCAGCATTTT,CASIKWQSNNQPQHF,-,-,TRBV28,TRBJ1-5
TGCGCCAGCAGTCAATCTTACAACCAGGAGGGTAAAAACATTCAGTACTTC,CASSQSYNQEGKNIQYF,-,-,TRBV23-1,TRBJ2-4
TGTGCCAGCAGTCAAGCCGGGACGGACTTATACGAGCAGTACTTC,CASSQAGTDLYEQYF,-,-,TRBV7-2,TRBJ2-7
TGCGCCAGCAGCCGAAGTGGGGACATGAGCACTGAAGCTTTCTTT,CASSRSGDMSTEAFF,-,-,TRBV5-1,TRBJ1-1
TGTGCCAGCAGCTTAGTTGGACTAGCGTCAAGCTCCTACGAGCAGTACTTC,CASSLVGLASSSYEQYF,-,TRBD2,TRBV11-2,TRBJ2-7
TGTGCCAGCAGTGGACAGGGCCACGGCTACACCTTC,CASSGQGHGYTF,-,TRBD1,TRBV2,TRBJ1-2